This T cell receptor beta chain derives from a study of cytomegalovirus exposure and HLA in healthy donors. The study, taken as a whole, reports: The authors enumerated 150 to 200 TCR beta chains as linked to cytomegalovirus. Usually a TCR sequence was rare, but some public TCRs were found in many donors.

The donors belonged to the 120-subject validation cohort, separate from the 666-subject first cohort. Per the germline V gene, CDR1 is MDHEN and CDR2 is SYDVKM. The CDR3 sequence is 15 residues long. The V segment lost 5 bases and the J segment 5 bases; nucleotides outside the gene matches: 8. Remarks on this clone: As yet, its antigen is unknown.

The table came from immunoSEQ multiplex PCR; TCRdb's copy has only in-frame clones and leaves some out. The sample gives some 250,000 clones, around 90% of which show up once; about 0.36% is in the top ten. The chain carries TRBV28 and TRBJ1-1, with 10 bases fitting TRBD1. The sequenced sample was PBMCs. The source is a woman aged 18-35 years in good health and CMV-seronegative. The CDR3 sequence is CASSVARTGGTEAFF. The CDR3 DNA reads as TGTGCCAGCAGTGTTGCCAGGACAGGGGGGACTGAAGCTTTCTTT.